The 8 T cell receptor beta chains below come from one sample, sequenced in a study of OX40 agonist ivuxolimab in advanced cancers. Repertoires were generated with immunoSEQ multiplex PCR, while TCRdb's copy carries only in-frame clones and drops some. The table lists under 100,000 clones, roughly 90% of them singletons. Sequenced here: CD4+ or CD8+ T cells sorted from blood, sampled in a trial of the OX40 agonist ivuxolimab. These receptors were taken from an adult with an advanced solid tumor such as melanoma, head and neck, liver or kidney cancer.

The chain combines TRBV28 with TRBJ2-2; 12 bases map to TRBD2. Germline trimming cut 3 bases from V and 7 bases from J; bases unmatched to any gene: 6. CDR3 length: 16 residues. Germline assignment: CDR1 MDHEN and CDR2 SYDVKM. CDR3 sequence reads: CASSFGGTSGFGELFF. CDR3 sequence (DNA): TGTGCCAGCAGTTTTGGGGGGACTAGCGGGTTCGGGGAGCTGTTTTTT. Full variable domain (outside the CDR3, taken from reference TRBV28 and TRBJ2-2): DVKVTQSSRYLVKRTGEKVFLECVQDMDHENMFWYRQDPGLGLRLIYFSYDVKMKEKGDIPEGYSVSREKKERFSLILESASTNQTSMYLCASSFGGTSGFGELFFGEGSRLTVL.

Written as DNA, the CDR3 is TGCAGCGTCGAAAAAGCGGGACCCACCATAGCCAAAAACATTCAGTACTTC. Translated, it gives CSVEKAGPTIAKNIQYF. V usage is TRBV29-1 and J usage is TRBJ2-4, with TRBD2 matching 7 bases. This CDR3 region has 17 residues. With V trimmed by 6 bases and J by 0 bases, 14 bases remained unmatched. Germline CDR1 is SQVTM and CDR2 is ANQGSEA.

The rearrangement uses TRBV2 and TRBJ2-1, with TRBD2 identical over 8 bases. V trimming: 6 bases; J trimming: 9 bases; junction bases outside the gene matches: 13. Germline V gene sequence: CDR1 SNHLY, CDR2 FYNNEI. This CDR3 is built from 15 residues. In nucleotides, the CDR3 is TGTGCCAGCAGGCTAAGCGGGAGTCCCCCCGGTGAGCAGTTCTTC. Its protein is CASRLSGSPPGEQFF.

The DNA for the CDR3 is TGTGCCAGCAGGGTAACCGGGACAGGGTCAGATACGCAGTATTTT. Translated: CASRVTGTGSDTQYF. V is TRBV2 and J is TRBJ2-3; 9 bases line up with TRBD1. V gave up 6 bases and J gave up 4 bases; unmatched junction bases: 8. The CDR3 loop spans 15 amino acids. CDR1 and CDR2 (germline): SNHLY, FYNNEI.

The V gene is TRBV11-2, the J gene TRBJ2-7; D is uncertain. Trimming left V 0 bases short and J 0 bases short, with 12 bases between. Germline lookup yields CDR1 SGHAT and CDR2 FQNNGV. The CDR3 consists of 16 residues. The CDR3 DNA sequence: TGTGCCAGCAGCTTAGAGGGTAGTATAAGCTCCTACGAGCAGTACTTC. It is translated as CASSLEGSISSYEQYF.

This chain links TRBV9 with TRBJ2-3, with 7 positions matching TRBD2. The V gene end was trimmed by 4 bases and the J gene end by 4 bases; junction bases not matched to a gene: 15. Germline V gene data show CDR1 as SGDLS and CDR2 as YYNGEE. CDR3 length: 17 amino acids. The CDR3 reads CASSPRWTSGGSDTQYF. CDR3 DNA: TGTGCCAGCAGCCCTCGCTGGACTAGTGGCGGCTCAGATACGCAGTATTTT.

This clone was recorded a few times. V is TRBV6-5 and J is TRBJ1-2, with D unresolved. Trimming stripped 4 bases from V and 7 bases from J, with 16 bases between. The CDR3 length is 14 residues. Germline values: CDR1 MNHEY, CDR2 SVGAGI. CDR3 region: CASSSPRRSTGYTF. In DNA, the CDR3 is TGTGCCAGCAGTTCCCCCCGCAGATCTACTGGCTACACCTTC.

The V call is TRBV7-2, the J call TRBJ2-7; weak D call: TRBD2 (6 bases). CDR1 and CDR2 from the germline V gene are SGHTA and FQGNSA. Trimming left V 4 bases short and J 2 bases short, with 12 bases between. The CDR3 runs 14 residues. The CDR3 here is CASSWTIPPYEQYF. In nucleotides, the CDR3 is TGTGCCAGCAGCTGGACTATTCCCCCCTACGAGCAGTACTTC.